This T cell receptor (beta chain) emerged from a study of response to subunit inactivated influenza vaccine. TCRdb re-called the RT-PCR reads with MiXCR, one entry per CDR3 protein. The profile shows 500,000 to 550,000 distinct CDR3 sequences, 6.5% to 8% of them singletons. V was pared by 6 bases and J by 0 bases, with 8 bases of the junction left unmatched. The CDR3 extends over 16 amino acids. The V gene's germline CDR1 is LNHDA and CDR2 SQIVND (reference sequence). Study findings and constraints: Authors proposed each seasonal influenza vaccination draws in few new T cells.

In its sample, this clonotype was seen a few times. Its specificity is unknown. This clonotype was sampled from a man aged 45-69 years who received an inactivated influenza vaccine. The rearrangement links TRBV19 to TRBJ2-1; 7 bases line up with TRBD1. The starting material was PBMCs from blood, obtained 23 to 25 months after vaccination. CDR3 sequence reads: CASSTQGQFSYNEQFF. CDR3 coding DNA: TGTGCCAGTAGCACCCAGGGACAGTTCTCCTACAATGAGCAGTTCTTC.